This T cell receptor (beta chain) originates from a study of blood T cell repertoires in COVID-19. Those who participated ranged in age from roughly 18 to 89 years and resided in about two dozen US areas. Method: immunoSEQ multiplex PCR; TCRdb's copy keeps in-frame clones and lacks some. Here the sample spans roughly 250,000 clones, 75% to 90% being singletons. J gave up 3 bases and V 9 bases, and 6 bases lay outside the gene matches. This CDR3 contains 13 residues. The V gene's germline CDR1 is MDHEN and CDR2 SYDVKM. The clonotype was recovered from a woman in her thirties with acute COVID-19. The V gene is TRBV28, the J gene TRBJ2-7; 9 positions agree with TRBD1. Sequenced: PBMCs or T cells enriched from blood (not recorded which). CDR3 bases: TGTGCCAGTGGGACAGGGATTCTCTACGAGCAGTACTTC. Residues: CASGTGILYEQYF.